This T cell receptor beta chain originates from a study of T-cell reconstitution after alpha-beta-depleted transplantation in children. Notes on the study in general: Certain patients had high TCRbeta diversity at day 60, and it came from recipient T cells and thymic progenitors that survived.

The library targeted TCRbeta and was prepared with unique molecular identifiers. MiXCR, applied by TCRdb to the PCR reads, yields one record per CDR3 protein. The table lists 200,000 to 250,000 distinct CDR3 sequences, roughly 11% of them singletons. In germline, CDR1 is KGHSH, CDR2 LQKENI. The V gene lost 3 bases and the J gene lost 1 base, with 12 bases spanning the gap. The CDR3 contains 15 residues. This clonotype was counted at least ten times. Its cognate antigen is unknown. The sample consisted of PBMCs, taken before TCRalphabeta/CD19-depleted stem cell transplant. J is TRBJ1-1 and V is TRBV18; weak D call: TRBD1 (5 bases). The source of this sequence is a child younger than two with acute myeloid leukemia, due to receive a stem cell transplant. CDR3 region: CASSPREGPNTEAFF. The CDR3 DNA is TGTGCCAGCTCACCTCGGGAGGGACCGAACACTGAAGCTTTCTTT.